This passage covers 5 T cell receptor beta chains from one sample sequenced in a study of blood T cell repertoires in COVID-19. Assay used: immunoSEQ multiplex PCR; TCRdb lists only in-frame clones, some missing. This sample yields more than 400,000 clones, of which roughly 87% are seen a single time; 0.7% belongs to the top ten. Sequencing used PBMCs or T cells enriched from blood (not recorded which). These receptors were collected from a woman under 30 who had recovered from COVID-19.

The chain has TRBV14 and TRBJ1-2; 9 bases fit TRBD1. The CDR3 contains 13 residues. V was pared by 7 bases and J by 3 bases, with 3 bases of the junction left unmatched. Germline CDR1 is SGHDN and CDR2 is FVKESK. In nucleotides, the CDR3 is TGTGCCAGCATCCGGACAGGGGACTATGGCTACACCTTC. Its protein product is CASIRTGDYGYTF.

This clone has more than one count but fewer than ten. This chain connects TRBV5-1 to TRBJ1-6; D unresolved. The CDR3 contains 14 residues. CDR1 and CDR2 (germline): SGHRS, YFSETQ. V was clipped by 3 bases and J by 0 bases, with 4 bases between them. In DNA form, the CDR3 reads TGCGCCAGCAGCTCTAGCTCCTATAATTCACCCCTCCACTTT. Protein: CASSSSSYNSPLHF.

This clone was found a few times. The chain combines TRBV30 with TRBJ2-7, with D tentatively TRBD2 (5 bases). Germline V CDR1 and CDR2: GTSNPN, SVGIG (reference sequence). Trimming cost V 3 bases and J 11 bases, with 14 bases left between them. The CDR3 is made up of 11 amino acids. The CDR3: CAWRGGGEEYF. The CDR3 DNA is TGTGCCTGGAGAGGCGGAGGAGAGGAGTACTTC. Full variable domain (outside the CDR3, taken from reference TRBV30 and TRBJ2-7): SQTIHQWPATLVQPVGSPLSLECTVEGTSNPNLYWYRQAAGRGLQLLFYSVGIGQISSEVPQNLSASRPQDRQFILSSKKLLLSDSGFYLCAWRGGGEEYFGPGTRLTVT.

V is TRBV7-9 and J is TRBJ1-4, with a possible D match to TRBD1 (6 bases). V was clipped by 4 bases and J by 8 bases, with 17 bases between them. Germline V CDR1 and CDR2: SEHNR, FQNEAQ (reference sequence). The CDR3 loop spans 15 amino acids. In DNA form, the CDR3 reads TGTGCCAGCAGCTCCTGGGGTGGGGGCCAAGAAAAACTGTTTTTT. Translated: CASSSWGGGQEKLFF.

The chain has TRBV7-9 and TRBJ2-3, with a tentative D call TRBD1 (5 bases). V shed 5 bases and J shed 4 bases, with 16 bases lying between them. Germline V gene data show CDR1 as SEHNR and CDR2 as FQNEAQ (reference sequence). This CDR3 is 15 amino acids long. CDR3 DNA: TGTGCCAGCAGCCCCCCAGGGCAAGGGGCAGATACGCAGTATTTT. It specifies CASSPPGQGADTQYF.